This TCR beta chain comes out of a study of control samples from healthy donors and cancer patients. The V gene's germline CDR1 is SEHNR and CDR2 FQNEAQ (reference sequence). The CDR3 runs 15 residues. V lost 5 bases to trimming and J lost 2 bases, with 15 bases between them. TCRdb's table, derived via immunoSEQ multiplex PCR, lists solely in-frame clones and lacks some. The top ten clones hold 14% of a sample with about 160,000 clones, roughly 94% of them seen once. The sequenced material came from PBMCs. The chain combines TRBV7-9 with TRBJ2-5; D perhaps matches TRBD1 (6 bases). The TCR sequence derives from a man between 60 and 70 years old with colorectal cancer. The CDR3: CASSATGTIQETQYF. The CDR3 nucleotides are TGTGCCAGCAGCGCCACAGGGACAATACAAGAGACCCAGTACTTC.